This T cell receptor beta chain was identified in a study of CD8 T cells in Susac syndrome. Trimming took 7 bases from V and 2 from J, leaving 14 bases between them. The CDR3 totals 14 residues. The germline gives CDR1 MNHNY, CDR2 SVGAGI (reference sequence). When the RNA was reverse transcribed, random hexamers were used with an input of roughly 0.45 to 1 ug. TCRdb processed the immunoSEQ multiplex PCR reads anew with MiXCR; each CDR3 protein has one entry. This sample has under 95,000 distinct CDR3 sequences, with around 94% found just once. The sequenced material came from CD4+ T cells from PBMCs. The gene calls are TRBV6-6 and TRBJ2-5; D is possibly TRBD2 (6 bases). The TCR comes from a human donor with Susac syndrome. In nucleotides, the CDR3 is TGTGCCAGCACCACTGGGGACTTACAAGAGACCCAGTACTTC. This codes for CASTTGDLQETQYF.